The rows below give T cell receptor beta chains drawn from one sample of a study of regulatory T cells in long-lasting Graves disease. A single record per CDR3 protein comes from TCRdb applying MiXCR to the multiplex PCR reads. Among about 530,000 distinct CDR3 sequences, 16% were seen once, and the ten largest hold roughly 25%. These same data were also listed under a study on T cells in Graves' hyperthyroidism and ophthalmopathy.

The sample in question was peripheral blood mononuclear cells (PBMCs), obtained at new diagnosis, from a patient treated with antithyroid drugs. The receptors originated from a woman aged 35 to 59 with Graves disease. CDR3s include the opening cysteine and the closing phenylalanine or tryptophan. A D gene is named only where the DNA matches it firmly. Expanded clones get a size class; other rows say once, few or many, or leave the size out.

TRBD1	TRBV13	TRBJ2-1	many	CASSYWEIGTGVYEQFF	TGTGCCAGCAGCTACTGGGAGATCGGGACAGGTGTCTATGAGCAGTTCTTC
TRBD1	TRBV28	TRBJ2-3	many	CATLGQGRNTQYF	TGTGCCACCTTGGGACAGGGACGGAATACGCAGTATTTT
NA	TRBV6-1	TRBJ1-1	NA	CASSPGGGATTEAFF	TGTGCCAGCAGCCCCGGGGGGGGGGCGACCACTGAAGCTTTCTTT
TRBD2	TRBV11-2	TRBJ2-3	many	CASSLLGGVPTDTQYF	TGTGCCAGCAGCTTATTGGGAGGGGTTCCCACAGATACGCAGTATTTT
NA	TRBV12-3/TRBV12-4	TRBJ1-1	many	CASSFLGTEAFF	TGTGCCAGCAGTTTTCTGGGAACTGAAGCTTTCTTT
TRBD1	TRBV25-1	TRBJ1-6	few	CASSEWTGDSPLHF	TGTGCCAGCAGTGAATGGACAGGAGATTCACCCCTCCACTTT
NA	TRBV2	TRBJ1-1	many	CASSYHPGAGYRGTEAFF	TGTGCCAGCAGTTACCACCCTGGGGCGGGGTATCGGGGCACTGAAGCTTTCTTT
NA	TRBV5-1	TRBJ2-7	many	CASSLGLVWRDEQYF	TGCGCCAGCAGCTTGGGACTAGTATGGAGAGACGAGCAGTACTTC
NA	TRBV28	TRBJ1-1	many	CASSISVSGSVNTEAFF	TGTGCCAGCAGTATTTCCGTCTCGGGATCTGTGAACACTGAAGCTTTCTTT
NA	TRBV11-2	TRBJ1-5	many	CASSLGGSELQPQHF	TGTGCCAGCAGCTTAGGAGGCTCTGAGCTTCAGCCCCAGCATTTT
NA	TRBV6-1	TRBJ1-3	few	CASSTDHSGNTIYF	TGTGCCAGCAGTACGGATCACTCTGGAAACACCATATATTTT
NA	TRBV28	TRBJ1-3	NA	CASSQSEGLAGNTIYF	TGTGCCAGCAGCCAATCCGAGGGGCTGGCTGGAAACACCATATATTTT
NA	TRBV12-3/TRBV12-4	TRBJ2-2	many	CASSSLIRGELFF	TGTGCCAGCAGCTCTCTGATCCGGGGGGAGCTGTTTTTT
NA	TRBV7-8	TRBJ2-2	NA	CASSYTGLSPGELFF	TGTGCCAGCAGCTACACAGGACTATCTCCCGGGGAGCTGTTTTTT
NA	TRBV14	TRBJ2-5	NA	CASSQARPLWRETQYF	TGTGCCAGCAGCCAAGCTAGACCTCTTTGGAGGGAGACCCAGTACTTC
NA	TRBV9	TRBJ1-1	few	CASSVAAGYTEAFF	TGTGCCAGCAGCGTAGCGGCAGGGTACACTGAAGCTTTCTTT
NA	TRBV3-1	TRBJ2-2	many	CASSQGITGELFF	TGTGCCAGCAGCCAAGGAATCACCGGGGAGCTGTTTTTT
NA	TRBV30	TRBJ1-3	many	CAWSQQLRNTIYF	TGTGCCTGGAGTCAGCAGCTTAGAAACACCATATATTTT
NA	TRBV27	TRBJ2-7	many	CASLPIGARSSYEQYF	TGTGCCAGCTTGCCAATAGGTGCCAGGAGCTCCTACGAGCAGTACTTC
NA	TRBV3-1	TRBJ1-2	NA	CASSQQEGTVDYGYTF	TGTGCCAGCAGCCAACAGGAGGGGACCGTGGACTATGGCTACACCTTC
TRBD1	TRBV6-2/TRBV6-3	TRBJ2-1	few	CASRLRGRSYNEQFF	TGTGCCAGCAGACTCAGGGGGCGCTCCTACAATGAGCAGTTCTTC
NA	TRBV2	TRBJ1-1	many	CASKPDGTNTEAFF	TGTGCCAGCAAACCGGACGGCACTAACACTGAAGCTTTCTTT
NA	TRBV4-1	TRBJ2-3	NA	CASSLPDWGTSTDTQYF	TGCGCCAGCAGCCTCCCGGACTGGGGAACCAGCACAGATACGCAGTATTTT
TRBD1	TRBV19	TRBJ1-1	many	CASSQTGVTEAFF	TGTGCCAGCAGCCAGACAGGGGTAACTGAAGCTTTCTTT
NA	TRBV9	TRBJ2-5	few	CASSVGLVETQYF	TGTGCCAGCAGCGTAGGACTAGTGGAGACCCAGTACTTC
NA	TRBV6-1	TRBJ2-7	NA	CASKVSDSSYEQYF	TGTGCCAGCAAAGTCTCCGACAGCTCCTACGAGCAGTACTTC
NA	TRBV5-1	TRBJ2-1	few	CASLRDGFFNEQFF	TGCGCCAGTCTCCGGGACGGATTTTTCAATGAGCAGTTCTTC
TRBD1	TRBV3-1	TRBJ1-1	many	CASSQGGRGYTEAFF	TGTGCCAGCAGCCAAGGCGGCAGGGGGTATACTGAAGCTTTCTTT
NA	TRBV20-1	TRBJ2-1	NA	CSAPGPSGNEQFF	TGCAGTGCCCCCGGACCATCTGGAAATGAGCAGTTCTTC
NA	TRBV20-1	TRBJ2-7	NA	CSARDASYEQYF	TGCAGTGCTAGAGATGCCTCATACGAGCAGTACTTC
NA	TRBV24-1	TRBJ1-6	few	CATSERLNSPLHF	TGTGCCACCAGTGAACGGCTAAATTCACCCCTCCACTTT
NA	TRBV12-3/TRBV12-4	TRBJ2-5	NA	CASSSPWGRVETQYF	TGTGCCAGCAGTTCCCCTTGGGGGCGGGTTGAGACCCAGTACTTC
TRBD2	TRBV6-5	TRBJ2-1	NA	CASSYSLAGGTYNEQFF	TGTGCCAGCAGTTACTCGTTAGCGGGGGGAACCTACAATGAGCAGTTCTTC
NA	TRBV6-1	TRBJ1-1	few	CASRMGTLNTEAFF	TGTGCCAGCAGGATGGGGACCCTGAACACTGAAGCTTTCTTT
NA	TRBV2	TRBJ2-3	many	CASSPGGRGGTDTQYF	TGTGCCAGCAGTCCGGGCGGGCGGGGAGGCACAGATACGCAGTATTTT
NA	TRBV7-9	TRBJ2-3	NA	CASSPYSGRGADTQYF	TGTGCCAGCAGCCCCTATTCGGGGCGGGGTGCAGATACGCAGTATTTT
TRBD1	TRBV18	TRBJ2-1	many	CASSTGTGSYNEQFF	TGTGCCAGCTCAACCGGGACAGGGTCCTACAATGAGCAGTTCTTC
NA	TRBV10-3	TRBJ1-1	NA	CAIRPGISGNTEAFF	TGTGCCATAAGACCTGGCATATCCGGGAACACTGAAGCTTTCTTT
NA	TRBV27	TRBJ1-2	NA	CASNWTEINHGYTF	TGTGCCAGCAATTGGACAGAAATTAACCATGGCTACACCTTC
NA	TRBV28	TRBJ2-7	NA	CASSPPGNSYEQYF	TGTGCCAGCAGTCCGCCCGGGAATTCCTACGAGCAGTACTTC
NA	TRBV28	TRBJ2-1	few	CASIKQGKRNEQFF	TGTGCCAGCATTAAACAGGGTAAAAGGAATGAGCAGTTCTTC
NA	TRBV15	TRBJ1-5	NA	CATSSAWGDNHF	TGTGCCACCAGCAGCGCCTGGGGGGATAATCATTTT
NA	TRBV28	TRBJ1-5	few	CASKPPTFSGPSNQPQHF	TGTGCCAGCAAACCTCCGACATTTAGTGGACCAAGCAATCAGCCCCAGCATTTT
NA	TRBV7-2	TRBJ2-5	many	CASSRGPQETQYF	TGTGCCAGCAGTCGGGGACCCCAAGAGACCCAGTACTTC
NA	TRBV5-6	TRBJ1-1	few	CASSLAGAGEAFF	TGTGCCAGCAGCTTGGCAGGGGCGGGGGAAGCTTTCTTT
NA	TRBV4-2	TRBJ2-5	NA	CASSQEHSQGETQYF	TGTGCCAGCAGCCAAGAACACTCCCAGGGGGAGACCCAGTACTTC
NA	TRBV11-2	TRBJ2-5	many	CASSLDRGTAETQYF	TGTGCCAGCAGCTTAGATCGGGGGACAGCCGAGACCCAGTACTTC
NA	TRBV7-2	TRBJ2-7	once	CASSLPPGEQYF	TGTGCCAGCAGCTTACCACCGGGCGAGCAGTACTTC
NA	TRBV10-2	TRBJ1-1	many	CASSWTLNTEAFF	TGCGCCAGCAGCTGGACCCTGAACACTGAAGCTTTCTTT
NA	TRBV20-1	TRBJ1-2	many	CSASAGDGYTF	TGCAGTGCTAGTGCCGGGGATGGCTACACCTTC
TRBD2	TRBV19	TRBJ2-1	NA	CASSVSGGAVGEQFF	TGTGCCAGTAGTGTTAGCGGGGGGGCCGTAGGTGAGCAGTTCTTC
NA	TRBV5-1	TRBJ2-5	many	CASSSLGQETQYF	TGTGCCAGCAGTTCCCTGGGCCAAGAGACCCAGTACTTC
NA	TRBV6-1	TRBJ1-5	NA	CASSDLPGFVSNQPQHF	TGTGCCAGCAGTGATCTCCCAGGCTTCGTCAGCAATCAGCCCCAGCATTTT
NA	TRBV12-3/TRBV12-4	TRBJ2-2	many	CASSFEGGLLRELFF	TGTGCCAGCAGTTTCGAGGGGGGGCTACTCCGGGAGCTGTTTTTT
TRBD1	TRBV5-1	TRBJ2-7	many	CASSSRRMTGSDYEQYF	TGCGCCAGCAGCTCAAGGAGGATGACAGGGTCTGACTACGAGCAGTACTTC